This entry lists 27 T cell receptor beta chains sequenced from one sample in a study of human CD8 memory T cell subsets. Investigators built TCR beta libraries using UMI-labeled 5' RACE. TCRdb reanalyzed the 5' RACE reads and collapses them to one entry per CDR3 protein, without DNA. Here the sample table reports about 11,000 distinct CDR3 sequences. The sample was CD8+ stem-like memory T cells (TSCM and TCM) sorted from PBMCs. Regarding subset: stem-like memory CD8 T cells (TSTEM), CCR7+ PD-1- TIGIT-. These receptors originate from a human donor in good health.

This clonotype is identified as medium-sized from frequency. The chain has TRBV2 and TRBJ2-2; lacking DNA, the TRBD1 call made by TCRdb goes unchecked. The length of the CDR3 is 17 residues. Germline lookup yields CDR1 SNHLY and CDR2 FYNNEI. This chain's CDR3 is CASSEAQRTVNTGELFF.

The chain combines TRBV11-3 with TRBJ1-4. Germline loops: CDR1 SGHNT, CDR2 YENEEA. The CDR3 sequence is 14 residues long. The CDR3 region is CASSLRGQNEKLFF.

This clonotype registers medium-sized (0.01 to 0.1%) by frequency. This chain uses TRBV20-1 with TRBJ1-6. The CDR3 has 15 residues. CDR1 is DFQATT and CDR2 is SNEGSKA in the germline V gene (reference sequence). The CDR3 reads CSARGRTEFNSPLHF.

The CDR3 loop is CASSSSGVQETQYF. The chain is built from TRBV28 and TRBJ2-5; no DNA is available, so the TRBD2 call from TCRdb remains unchecked. CDR3 length: 14 amino acids. Germline loops: CDR1 MDHEN, CDR2 SYDVKM.

The gene calls are TRBV3-1 and TRBJ2-3; TCRdb outputs TRBD1, but without DNA this stays unchecked. The CDR3 totals 14 residues. The germline V gene has CDR1 LGHDT and CDR2 YNNKEL (reference sequence). This CDR3 is CASSPIQGANTQYF.

This clonotype is deemed medium-sized by its frequency. The V and J genes are TRBV6-6 and TRBJ2-1; as DNA is missing, the TRBD1 call by TCRdb cannot be tested. The germline V gene encodes CDR1 MNHNY and CDR2 SVGAGI (reference sequence). The CDR3 has 13 amino acids. The CDR3 sequence is CASSWDGDNEQFF.

This clonotype registers medium-sized by frequency. This chain joins TRBV12-3 or TRBV12-4 and TRBJ2-1. CDR3 size: 13 residues. This CDR3 is CASSFDSGNEQFF.

The chain has TRBV5-6 and TRBJ2-7; TCRdb lists TRBD2, though no DNA is available to test this call. The CDR3 totals 15 residues. The germline V gene encodes CDR1 SGHDT and CDR2 YYEEEE. Here the CDR3 reads CASSLRGGRVDEQYF.

This CDR3 reads CASSWDGQASYEQYF. V gene TRBV5-6 combines with J gene TRBJ2-7; TCRdb outputs TRBD1, but without DNA this stays unchecked. Germline V gene lookup returns CDR1 SGHDT and CDR2 YYEEEE. CDR3 length equals 15 residues. The full variable domain, completed using reference TRBV5-6 and TRBJ2-7, is DAGVTQSPTHLIKTRGQQVTLRCSPKSGHDTVSWYQQALGQGPQFIFQYYEEEERQRGNFPDRFSGHQFPNYSSELNVNALLLGDSALYLCASSWDGQASYEQYFGPGTRLTVT.

The CDR3 reads CASSRQGETQYF. V is TRBV3-1 and J is TRBJ2-5; no DNA is available, so the TRBD1 call from TCRdb remains unchecked. The germline CDR1 and CDR2 sequences are LGHDT and YNNKEL (reference sequence). The CDR3 extends over 12 amino acids.

The rearrangement uses TRBV5-4 and TRBJ2-5; TCRdb gives TRBD2 as the D gene, but with no DNA this cannot be confirmed. CDR3 length: 14 residues. The germline gives CDR1 SGHNT, CDR2 YYREEE (reference sequence). CDR3 loop: CASSTGLDGETQYF.

The rearrangement uses TRBV27 and TRBJ2-7; TCRdb gives TRBD1 as the D gene, but with no DNA this cannot be confirmed. Germline V gene sequence: CDR1 MNHEY, CDR2 SMNVEV (reference sequence). This CDR3 has 14 amino acids. CDR3 protein: CASSLGTGSYEQYF.

The chain links TRBV15 to TRBJ2-1; lacking DNA, the TRBD1 call made by TCRdb goes unchecked. Germline CDR1 reads LNHNV; CDR2 reads YYDKDF (reference sequence). The CDR3 has 18 amino acids. The CDR3: CATSPPDTGVALRNEQFF.

The V and J genes are TRBV10-2 and TRBJ1-5. Germline values: CDR1 WSHSY, CDR2 SAAADI. The CDR3 is 15 residues long. The CDR3 is CASSEFTDSNQPQHF.

This rearrangement joins TRBV5-1 to TRBJ2-5; TCRdb reports TRBD1, a call that lacks DNA to check it against. The CDR3 totals 15 residues. Germline CDR1 SGHRS, CDR2 YFSETQ. CDR3 sequence reads: CASSPTAAPQETQYF.

The chain carries TRBV29-1 and TRBJ2-3; TCRdb picks TRBD1, but there is no DNA to check that call. The CDR3 runs to 13 residues. CDR1 SQVTM and CDR2 ANQGSEA come from the germline V gene. The CDR3 region is CSVLGQEGDTQYF.

The chain is built from TRBV11-3 and TRBJ2-2; TCRdb indicates TRBD1, and absent DNA this call remains unverified. CDR3 length: 16 amino acids. Per germline, CDR1 SGHNT and CDR2 YENEEA. This CDR3 is CASSLDQGANTGELFF.

The chain has TRBV7-3 and TRBJ2-3; the D gene TCRdb calls, TRBD2, cannot be checked with no DNA. Germline V gene sequence: CDR1 SGHTA, CDR2 FQGTGA. The CDR3 sequence is 14 residues long. This CDR3 reads CASSLSGSGDTQYF. Drawing the rest from reference TRBV7-3 and TRBJ2-3, the complete variable domain is GAGVSQTPSNKVTEKGKYVELRCDPISGHTALYWYRQSLGQGPEFLIYFQGTGAADDSGLPNDRFFAVRPEGSVSTLKIQRTERGDSAVYLCASSLSGSGDTQYFGPGTRLTVL.

This chain links TRBV7-6 with TRBJ1-2; TCRdb picks TRBD1, but there is no DNA to check that call. CDR3 size: 12 residues. CDR1 is SGHVS and CDR2 is FNYEAQ in the germline V gene. The CDR3 loop reads CASSFTGGGYTF.

The chain uses TRBV5-1 and TRBJ2-7; TCRdb lists TRBD2, though no DNA is available to test this call. The CDR3 totals 13 residues. Germline loops: CDR1 SGHRS, CDR2 YFSETQ. This chain's CDR3 is CASSLERAYEQYF.

The CDR3 loop reads CASSWGTSGGLYNEQFF. The chain uses TRBV7-2 and TRBJ2-1; with no DNA, the TCRdb D assignment of TRBD2 cannot be verified. This CDR3 is 17 amino acids long. Per the germline V gene, CDR1 is SGHTA and CDR2 is FQGNSA.

The chain couples TRBV3-1 to TRBJ1-1. There are 15 residues in the CDR3. Germline lookup yields CDR1 LGHDT and CDR2 YNNKEL (reference sequence). CDR3 protein: CASSPYGPMNTEAFF.

This sequence joins TRBV7-9 and TRBJ2-7; TCRdb's D call, TRBD1, is unchecked because there is no DNA. Germline V lookup: CDR1 SEHNR, CDR2 FQNEAQ (reference sequence). This CDR3 comprises 16 residues. CDR3 sequence reads: CASSLGRDREGDEQYF.

This chain joins TRBV7-8 and TRBJ2-5; TCRdb indicates TRBD1, and absent DNA this call remains unverified. Germline-derived CDR1 and CDR2 are SGHVS and FQNEAQ. The CDR3 is 14 residues long. The CDR3 protein is CASSSLQGWETQYF.

This chain connects TRBV27 to TRBJ2-3. Germline values: CDR1 MNHEY, CDR2 SMNVEV (reference sequence). The CDR3 spans 15 residues. The CDR3 reads CASSLSAQATDTQYF.

The V and J genes are TRBV25-1 and TRBJ2-7; without DNA, the TCRdb call of TRBD1 cannot be checked. Germline V gene lookup returns CDR1 MGHDK and CDR2 SYGVNS. The CDR3 runs to 17 residues. CDR3 loop: CASSGFHPHRDTYEQYF.

This chain uses TRBV28 with TRBJ2-3; the D call of TRBD2 rests on TCRdb alone, since no DNA is present to check it. Germline V gives CDR1 MDHEN, CDR2 SYDVKM. CDR3 length equals 14 residues. The CDR3 reads CASSLLGPTDTQYF.